Presented here are 8 T cell receptor beta chains from one specimen sequenced in a study of neurological immune-mediated disorders. TCRdb re-derived calls from the 5' RACE reads in MiXCR, one entry per CDR3 protein. The table includes about 53,000 distinct CDR3 sequences, around a sixth detected once. The sequencing input was PBMCs. Source of these receptors: a man aged 60 to 75 in good health.

This clonotype was recorded at least ten times. The V gene is TRBV20-1, the J gene TRBJ2-3; TRBD2 is a possible D gene (5 bases). Trimming removed 5 bases at V and 6 bases at J, with 12 bases between. The CDR3 totals 12 residues. Looked up from germline, CDR1 is DFQATT and CDR2 is SNEGSKA (reference sequence). CDR3 loop: CSAQNWRDTQYF. The CDR3 region has the DNA TGCAGTGCTCAAAACTGGAGGGATACGCAGTATTTT.

This clonotype was observed many times. J is TRBJ1-6 and V is TRBV9, with D possibly TRBD1 on 5 matching bases. Germline V gene lookup returns CDR1 SGDLS and CDR2 YYNGEE. The ends were cut back, 0 bases at V and 7 bases at J, with 11 bases in the middle. The CDR3 contains 15 residues. CDR3 sequence reads: CASSVDGTANSPLHF. In nucleotides, the CDR3 is TGTGCCAGCAGCGTAGACGGGACGGCCAATTCACCCCTCCACTTT.

This clonotype was seen repeatedly, ten times or more. V usage is TRBV6-5 and J usage is TRBJ1-1, with TRBD1 as a possible D gene (6 bases). Germline CDR1 is MNHEY and CDR2 is SVGAGI. The CDR3 is 12 amino acids. Trimming took off 6 bases at V and 8 bases at J, with 13 bases between the two ends. CDR3 sequence reads: CASRDSGREAFF. As DNA, the CDR3 is TGTGCCAGCAGGGACAGCGGTAGGGAAGCTTTCTTT.

In its sample, this clonotype was seen many times. The J gene is TRBJ2-2, the V gene TRBV5-5, with 8 positions matching TRBD1. The V gene end was trimmed by 4 bases and the J gene end by 4 bases; junction bases not matched to a gene: 9. The V gene's germline CDR1 is SGHKS and CDR2 YYEKEE (reference sequence). The CDR3 covers 16 residues. CDR3 amino acids: CASSPTGTGVTGELFF. The CDR3, as DNA: TGTGCCAGCAGCCCCACCGGGACAGGAGTCACCGGGGAGCTGTTTTTT.

V usage is TRBV15 and J usage is TRBJ2-2; 9 bases match TRBD1. The V gene's germline CDR1 is LNHNV and CDR2 YYDKDF (reference sequence). Trimming removed 4 bases from V and 7 bases from J; junction bases left unmatched: 7. The CDR3 runs to 15 residues. This CDR3 reads CATSNPGQGHGELFF. As DNA, the CDR3 is TGTGCCACCAGCAACCCGGGACAGGGTCACGGGGAGCTGTTTTTT.

This clonotype occurred many times. The V and J genes are TRBV9 and TRBJ1-3, with D tentatively TRBD1 (5 bases). CDR1 is SGDLS, CDR2 YYNGEE, per germline. The CDR3 runs 17 residues. V lost 4 bases, J lost 0 bases, and 17 bases lay in between. CDR3 in amino acids: CASSREPGGDSGNTIYF. DNA for the CDR3: TGTGCCAGCAGCAGAGAGCCCGGAGGGGACTCTGGAAACACCATATATTTT. The full variable domain, rest sourced from reference TRBV9 and TRBJ1-3, is DSGVTQTPKHLITATGQRVTLRCSPRSGDLSVYWYQQSLDQGLQFLIQYYNGEERAKGNILERFSAQQFPDLHSELNLSSLELGDSALYFCASSREPGGDSGNTIYFGEGSWLTVV.

The chain links TRBV5-6 to TRBJ1-6; D not certain. Trimming took 4 bases from V and 0 from J, leaving 11 bases between them. There are 16 residues in the CDR3. Germline V gene lookup returns CDR1 SGHDT and CDR2 YYEEEE. In DNA form, the CDR3 reads TGTGCCAGCAGCCCAGGACGGAGCTCCTATAATTCACCCCTCCACTTT. Its protein is CASSPGRSSYNSPLHF.

This clonotype was recorded many times. J is TRBJ2-3 and V is TRBV20-1, with 14 bases identical to TRBD2. Germline CDR1 DFQATT, CDR2 SNEGSKA (reference sequence). This CDR3 contains 16 residues. The junction had 5 bases not matched to a gene; V was cut back by 3 bases and J by 3 bases. CDR3 DNA: TGCAGTGCTAGCCCAAGACTAGCGGGGGGGACAGATACGCAGTATTTT. It yields the protein CSASPRLAGGTDTQYF.